One TCR beta chain is described in this entry. Sequenced by immunoSEQ multiplex PCR; TCRdb stores in-frame clones only, minus some. This repertoire shows around 140,000 clones, just under 90% found once; its top ten account for around 6.9%. This entry belongs to a study of control samples from healthy donors and cancer patients. V lost 2 bases and J lost 4, with 15 bases in between. Per germline, CDR1 MNHEY and CDR2 SMNVEV (reference sequence). The CDR3 totals 15 residues. The chain links TRBV27 to TRBJ2-7; D is unclear. The sequenced material came from PBMCs. The TCR was taken from a man in his fifties or sixties with head and neck cancer. CDR3 nucleotide sequence: TGTGCCAGCAGTTTAGTGGAAGGTTCCCTATACGAGCAGTACTTC. Translation: CASSLVEGSLYEQYF.